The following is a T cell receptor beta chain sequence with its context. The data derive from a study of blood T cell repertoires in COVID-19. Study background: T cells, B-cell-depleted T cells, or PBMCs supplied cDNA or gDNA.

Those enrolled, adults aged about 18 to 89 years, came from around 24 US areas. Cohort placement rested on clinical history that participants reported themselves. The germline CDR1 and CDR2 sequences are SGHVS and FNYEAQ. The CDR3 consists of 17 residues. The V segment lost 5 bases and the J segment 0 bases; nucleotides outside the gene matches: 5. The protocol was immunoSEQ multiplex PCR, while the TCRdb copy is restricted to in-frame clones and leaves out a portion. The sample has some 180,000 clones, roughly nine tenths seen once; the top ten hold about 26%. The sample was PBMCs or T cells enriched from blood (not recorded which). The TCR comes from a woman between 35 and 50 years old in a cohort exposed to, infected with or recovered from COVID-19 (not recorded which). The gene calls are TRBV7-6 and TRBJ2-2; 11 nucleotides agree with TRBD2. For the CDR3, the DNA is TGTGCCAGCAGCCCCTGGACTAGCGGGTCGAACACCGGGGAGCTGTTTTTT. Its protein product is CASSPWTSGSNTGELFF.